This T cell receptor (beta chain) was identified during a study of blood T cell repertoires in COVID-19. Study-level background: PBMCs, B-cell-depleted T cells, or T cells were the source of the cDNA or gDNA that made up the material.

The CDR3 spans 15 residues. The germline V gene has CDR1 MNHNY and CDR2 SVGAGI (reference sequence). With 8 bases clipped from V and 5 bases from J, the junction kept 9 bases outside the gene matches. Profiling relied on immunoSEQ multiplex PCR, and the TCRdb table lists in-frame clones only, not all of them. The profile shows some 150,000 clones, 75% to 85% of them singletons. This clone has only one observation. The specimen sequenced was peripheral blood. The receptor comes from a man aged 55 to 70 with acute or convalescent COVID-19. The chain is built from TRBV6-6 and TRBJ1-6; TRBD1 matches 7 bases. The CDR3 sequence is CASESAGTDNSPLHF. The CDR3 DNA sequence: TGTGCCAGCGAGTCAGCCGGGACAGATAATTCACCCCTCCACTTT.